This T cell receptor beta chain was captured in a study of cytomegalovirus exposure and HLA in healthy donors (dated by TCRdb to the late 2010s). Looking at the study overall: An earlier analysis of several hundred of the donors reported 250 to 350 Gb of sequence data and 100 million to 130 million unique TCR beta sequences from about 179 million T cells. The study profiled the T cell repertoires of 550 to 700 subjects by immunosequencing and related them to cytomegalovirus serostatus. An earlier analysis of a few hundred of the donors applied high-throughput TCR beta sequencing to assess whether each TCR beta V gene segment acted as functional or pseudogenic. Besides the first cohort of more than 650 subjects, a separate validation cohort made up of roughly 130 different subjects was used. Every discovery cohort repertoire had been produced on one sequencing platform. The study aimed to test whether cataloging public T cell receptors could reveal signatures of past pathogen exposure. Among the roughly 400 genotyped donors, around 81% belonged to the genetic ancestry cluster associated with self-reported Caucasian donors. Across under 500 genotyped donors of the cohort, an average of about 240,000 unique TCR beta nucleotide sequences per donor were sequenced, and 15% to 20% of those sequences were non-productive. A later analysis re-examined previously published TCR beta repertoires from 500 to 700 donors and added high-resolution HLA genotyping to investigate patterns of TCR occurrence. Rather than drawing on any new phenotypic data, the later analysis identified candidate immune exposures from TCR beta sequences and the way those sequences occurred across donors. A later genetic analysis used genome-wide SNP genotypes for about 60% of the roughly 700 donors, treating that subset as a discovery cohort. Donor age, sex, ethnicity and CMV serostatus were collected together with the repertoire data. The number of typed donors differed by locus: about 620-640 for A, B, C, DRB1 and DQB1; approximately 530 for DQA1; roughly 600 for DPA1; and some 450 for DPB1. HLA typing covered class I and class II loci at four-digit resolution. The study combined high-throughput TCR immunosequencing, statistical association of individual TCRs with disease status, and machine learning to predict cytomegalovirus infection status. An early release covering 550 to 700 HLA-typed donors comprised approximately 290 gigabases of sequencing data and about 90 million unique TCR sequences. Because of strong linkage in the cohort, 4 to 6 DR-DQ haplotypes were treated as single units for association and clustering.

The method was the immunoSEQ multiplex PCR assay. The multiplex PCR relied on a mix of 60 forward primers for TCR Vbeta segments and 13 reverse primers for TCR Jbeta segments. The CDR3 region of rearranged TCR beta genes was amplified from genomic DNA with a multiplex PCR assay. On the Illumina HiSeq System, the amplified TCR beta libraries were sequenced as 87-base-pair reads. Turning to the authors' computational methods: A later analysis counted approximately 76 million unique TCR beta chains across the 550 to 750 repertoires, and some 11 million of these chains were shared by at least two donors. To remove PCR and sequencing errors, raw reads were error-corrected and collapsed into unique sequences using a nearest-neighbor algorithm that merged closely related sequences. V, D and J gene segments were assigned by aligning CDR3 sequences to IMGT reference sequences. Each retained sequence needed at least a six-nucleotide match to both a V gene segment and a J gene segment. Rearrangements were called productive when the CDR3 lacked stop codons and stayed in frame with V and J; all others were non-productive. Following IMGT convention, CDR3 was defined as the stretch from the second conserved V-encoded cysteine to the conserved J-encoded phenylalanine. The earlier analysis of some 540 of the donors excluded any sequence lacking an unambiguous match to a single V gene segment. An earlier analysis of roughly 590 of the donors called V segments functional above 56.7% productive rearrangements and segregating when the between-donor standard deviation exceeded 5%. A statistical classification framework was developed to diagnose cytomegalovirus status using the catalog of TCR beta chain sequences. V and J gene assignment, in a later analysis, came from comparing TCR nucleotide sequences with IMGT/GENE-DB human TR gene sequences. A later analysis assigned CDR3 sequences and most-parsimonious VDJ recombination scenarios with the TCRdist pipeline. In a later analysis, every TCR beta chain was defined by the combination of its CDR3 amino acid sequence and its V-gene family, and reads without a unique V-gene family were dropped. As a way to deal with suspected cross-contamination and a sequencing artifact, a later analysis dropped 450 to 600 nucleotide sequences that were highly shared and had low generation probability. For each public chain, a later analysis derived a clonal expansion index from normalized ranks of inferred template counts within each repertoire. In a later analysis, generation probabilities were computed with a VDJ recombination model fitted to out-of-frame rearrangements, and the resulting probabilities were checked against IGoR. Hypergeometric tests were used in a later analysis to score TCR-TCR, TCR-HLA and TCR-CMV co-occurrence, with a repertoire-size bias correction applied to the TCR pairs. False discovery rates were estimated in a later analysis by permuting HLA or CMV assignments 20 times. A later analysis grouped co-occurring TCRs with DBSCAN, adding TCRdist sequence similarity when clustering within HLA-allele-positive subsets. Co-occurrence clustering excluded repertoires with fewer than 30,000 or more than 120,000 public chains, plus five with anomalous nucleotide sharing. Imported from immuneACCESS, the table was reduced by TCRdb to in-frame sequences with V and J called. These copies leave out some clones; in studies compared against another copy, an unresolved V gene accounts for under half, and the cause of the remainder is not known. Clonal size and the V and J genes are those of that table, whereas D and trimming came from the DNA. In this sample the table shows 200,000 or so clones, about 79% of which occur a single time. The leading ten clones occupy 0.075% to 0.1% of the sample.

Concerning this clone itself: It lacks a known antigen. No much larger clonotype is one base removed from it; base qualities were not supplied.

The cohort comprised around 700 healthy bone marrow donors. At the time of sampling, every cohort member was nominally healthy, though immune exposures that went unrecorded were likely present. The donor was CMV seronegative and belonged to the group of 352 seronegative cohort members. Every donor gave a peripheral blood sample, and the peripheral blood mononuclear cells from that sample were used for TCR beta sequencing. The Qiagen DNeasy Blood Extraction Kit was used to extract genomic DNA from the blood cell samples. Including cysteine and phenylalanine, the CDR3 has 14 amino acids. Kept here is only the CDR3 DNA, which spans 42 bases and is read in frame from base 1. Between the V and J ends, shortened by 4 bases and 2 bases respectively, the junction contains 6 bases. From a lookup of the germline V gene, CDR1 and CDR2 are SNHLY and FYNNEI. The study at large found these results: This cohort had only TCR beta chains sequenced, and the lack of alpha or paired-chain data limited which features could be detected. A later analysis associated 16,951 TCR beta sequences with specific HLA alleles at a false discovery rate of 0.05. The study listed approximately 160 TCR beta chains as associated with cytomegalovirus. Cytomegalovirus status was reported to be diagnosed by the classifier with high specificity and sensitivity in both the original and validation cohorts. Because the 87-base-pair reads could not distinguish some IMGT-functional V segments, including TRBV6-2 and TRBV6-3, those segments were excluded. A later analysis found that most CMV-associated TCR beta chains appeared HLA-restricted, with HLA associations seemingly driven largely by CMV exposure. An earlier analysis of approximately 540 of the donors showed that most TCR beta V segments appeared in productive rearrangements either about 87% or about 30% of the time, which broadly matched IMGT annotations. While some public TCRs were present in many individuals, most TCR sequences turned up only very rarely across donors. Sequencing depth was assumed to be roughly uniform across donors in the presence/absence analyses, though that assumption may not hold. According to a later analysis, parvovirus B19, influenza, CMV and Epstein-Barr virus appeared linked to several top co-occurrence clusters. In vitro tests confirmed that three of the cytomegalovirus-associated TCR beta chains recognize cytomegalovirus antigens. An association between a missense DCLRE1C variant and V-gene and J-gene trimming of TCR beta chains was found in a later genetic analysis and replicated in an independent cohort. A further reported finding was that TCR beta sequences accurately predicted the HLA-A and HLA-B alleles for most subjects in the first cohort. The sequencing pipeline was judged likely to have produced a cluster of highly shared sequence variants as a technical artifact. According to a later genetic analysis, donors in an Asian-associated ancestry cluster had fewer N-insertions in productive TCRs than the roughly 700-donor mean. The authors suggested that the approach could potentially be extended to other disease states and immunological phenotypes. Strong co-occurrence of HLA alleles, especially DR and DQ, made assigning TCR associations to individual alleles difficult. HLA typing was unavailable for some donors at each locus, so association tests used only the typed subset. For the cohort, immune exposure information was limited to CMV serostatus. In a later analysis, HLA-associated TCR beta chains showed more clonal expansion and lower generation probabilities than non-associated chains that were equally common. A later analysis found that TCR association rates varied across HLA loci, with DRB1 alleles showing the most associated TCRs and HLA-C alleles the fewest. Because counts were too low, approximately 18 rarely observed V segments, including chromosome 9 orphons, were excluded from the earlier analysis of several hundred of the donors. Linkage disequilibrium might explain the correlated functional status among segregating V segments, but an unknown experimental factor could not be excluded.

The sequencing input was PBMCs. The receptor's source is a boy between 2 and 10 years old in good health and CMV-seronegative. This sequence uses TRBV2 and TRBJ1-6; there is no confident call for the D gene. The CDR3 region has the sequence CASSVTAYNSPLHF. The nucleotides read TGTGCCAGCAGTGTAACTGCCTATAATTCACCCCTCCACTTT. Beyond the CDR3, the reference TRBV2 and TRBJ1-6 genes provide the residues; the full variable domain reads: EPEVTQTPSHQVTQMGQEVILRCVPISNHLYFYWYRQILGQKVEFLVSFYNNEISEKSEIFDDQFSVERPDGSNFTLKIRSTKLEDSAMYFCASSVTAYNSPLHFGNGTRLTVT.